This T cell receptor beta chain is drawn from a study of chemoradiotherapy in HPV16-positive cancers. Study conclusions and caveats: HPV-specific T cells were functionally defined from only two HPV16-positive patients. Candidate HPV-specific clones and E7-related TCR motifs grew in tumor during treatment. For HPV16-positive patients, expanding HPV-responsive T cells associated with longer recurrence-free survival.

Trimming removed 6 bases from V and 2 bases from J, with 10 bases in between. This CDR3 is built from 13 residues. In germline, CDR1 is LGHNT, CDR2 FRNRAP. Using immunoSEQ multiplex PCR, the repertoire was profiled, and TCRdb retains in-frame clones only, with some absent. The repertoire includes approximately 10,000 clones, roughly 78% of them detected once, and about 2.3% sits in the top ten. About this clone itself: The target antigen is unknown.

V usage is TRBV12-5 and J usage is TRBJ2-5, with a possible D match to TRBD2 (6 bases). This TCR came from a human donor with HPV-associated anogenital cancer. This specimen was collected from a patient who underwent chemoradiotherapy. The CDR3 sequence: CASGGGLQETQYF. The CDR3 nucleotides are TGTGCTAGTGGGGGGGGTCTTCAAGAGACCCAGTACTTC.